Presented here are 9 T cell receptor beta chains from one specimen sequenced in a study of T cells in Graves' hyperthyroidism and ophthalmopathy. Regions amplified from RNA transcripts were the TCR beta CDR3 regions. Primed by the HTBI set, a first-round RT-PCR was run on the TCR CDR3. Using its own MiXCR run on the multiplex PCR reads, TCRdb lists one record per CDR3 protein. The sample yields roughly 240,000 distinct CDR3 sequences, approximately 23% seen once. The sample consisted of blood. These receptors all stem from a woman in her 40s with Graves' ophthalmopathy.

This clonotype was found many times. The chain joins TRBV24-1 to TRBJ2-5; 7 positions agree with TRBD1. The germline V gene has CDR1 KGHDR and CDR2 SFDVKD. The CDR3 runs to 15 residues. J gave up 3 bases and V 4 bases, and 7 bases lay outside the gene matches. The CDR3 sequence is CATSDPTGLEETQYF. For the CDR3, the DNA is TGTGCCACCAGTGACCCGACAGGGTTGGAAGAGACCCAGTACTTC.

In this sample, this clonotype turned up many times. This chain uses TRBV6-2 or TRBV6-3 with TRBJ2-7; the match to TRBD2 covers 10 bases. Trimming at V came to 1 base and at J to 4 bases, leaving 7 bases not matched to a gene. Germline-derived CDR1 and CDR2 are MNHEY and SVGEGT. CDR3 size: 16 residues. The CDR3 region has the DNA TGTGCCAGCAGTTACTTTTGGTCTAGCGGGAGATACGAGCAGTACTTC. Translating it yields CASSYFWSSGRYEQYF.

This clonotype came up many times. The chain is built from TRBV6-9 and TRBJ2-3, with D maybe TRBD1 (6 bases). Looked up from germline, CDR1 is MNHGY and CDR2 is SVAAGI. The CDR3 consists of 16 residues. V gave up 7 bases and J gave up 3 bases, with 20 bases separating them. For the CDR3, the DNA is TGTGCCAGCAAAACACCCCGGGGACACCTTACAGATACGCAGTATTTT. Translating it yields CASKTPRGHLTDTQYF.

The chain links TRBV10-2 to TRBJ2-7; D may be TRBD2 (5 bases). V lost 0 bases and J lost 0, with 9 bases in between. The CDR3 has 15 amino acids. CDR1 and CDR2 (germline): WSHSY, SAAADI. CDR3 nucleotides: TGCGCCAGCAGTGAGTCGGGCGACTACTCCTACGAGCAGTACTTC. Encoded protein: CASSESGDYSYEQYF.

This clonotype was seen repeatedly, ten times or more. The chain recombines TRBV6-2 or TRBV6-3 with TRBJ2-5; 8 bases are a match to TRBD2. The CDR3 has 17 residues. CDR1 and CDR2 from the germline V gene are MNHEY and SVGEGT. The trim removed 2 bases at V and 3 bases at J, leaving 11 bases unmatched. This CDR3 reads CASSYGRGAGAEETQYF. The CDR3 nucleotides read TGTGCCAGCAGTTACGGGCGTGGAGCGGGAGCGGAAGAGACCCAGTACTTC.

V usage is TRBV7-8 and J usage is TRBJ2-7; a possible D gene is TRBD2 (6 bases). Trimming cost V 1 base and J 2 bases, with 15 bases left between them. Germline loops: CDR1 SGHVS, CDR2 FQNEAQ. The CDR3 covers 16 residues. The DNA for the CDR3 is TGTGCCAGCAGCTTAGTAGGAGGGGCAGGAACCTACGAGCAGTACTTC. This encodes CASSLVGGAGTYEQYF.

V gene TRBV30 combines with J gene TRBJ1-5; a possible D gene is TRBD1 (6 bases). Per the germline V gene, CDR1 is GTSNPN and CDR2 is SVGIG (reference sequence). V shed 3 bases and J shed 4 bases, with 16 bases lying between them. The CDR3 has 15 amino acids. The CDR3 coding sequence is TGTGCCTGGAGCCCCGGGACACTACCAAATCAGCCCCAGCATTTT. Its protein is CAWSPGTLPNQPQHF.

The chain employs TRBV7-2 and TRBJ1-2; 9 bases agree with TRBD1. Trimming at V came to 7 bases and at J to 5 bases, leaving 8 bases not matched to a gene. CDR1 SGHTA and CDR2 FQGNSA come from the germline V gene. CDR3 size: 14 residues. CDR3 in amino acids: CASKGQGLNYGYTF. The CDR3 nucleotides are TGTGCCAGCAAGGGACAGGGCCTAAATTATGGCTACACCTTC.

This clonotype was counted many times. The rearrangement uses TRBV28 and TRBJ2-7, with 7 bases fitting TRBD2. V lost 6 bases, J lost 3 bases, and 5 bases stayed unmatched. CDR1 is MDHEN, CDR2 SYDVKM, per germline. The CDR3 is 13 residues long. The CDR3 loop reads CASSSGLLYEQYF. As DNA, the CDR3 is TGTGCCAGCAGCTCGGGACTACTCTACGAGCAGTACTTC.